This T cell receptor (beta chain) was captured in a study of blood T cell repertoires in COVID-19. About the study: Donors in the United States, Italy and Spain gave samples during acute or convalescent COVID-19. Sources were T cells, B-cell-depleted T cells, or PBMCs; the material itself was cDNA or gDNA.

The CDR3 is 13 amino acids. J was trimmed by 8 bases and V by 5 bases; bases with no gene match: 6. CDR1 and CDR2 (germline): SEHNR, FQNEAQ (reference sequence). Original data processing: The authors estimated nucleated cell counts from reference gene primer amplification. The assay was immunoSEQ multiplex PCR, and TCRdb's table has in-frame clones only and misses some. D and trimming come from the DNA, and the V and J calls and clone size come from that table. The profile shows around 270,000 clones, about 85% of them singletons. This TCR came from a man between 60 and 75 years old who had recovered from COVID-19. The chain combines TRBV7-9 with TRBJ1-2, with 9 bases lining up with TRBD1. Sequenced sample: peripheral blood. The CDR3: CASSRGQGGGYTF. The DNA for the CDR3 is TGTGCCAGCAGCCGGGGACAGGGTGGAGGCTACACCTTC.